The 19 T cell receptor beta chains listed next were all sequenced from one sample in a study of response to subunit inactivated influenza vaccine. TCRdb used MiXCR to reprocess the RT-PCR reads, holding one entry per CDR3 protein. The data hold 170,000 or so distinct CDR3 sequences, with roughly a tenth observed a single time. The sample was CD8+ T cells sorted from PBMCs, taken around 25 months after vaccination. The receptor source for this set is a man aged 50-75 years who received an inactivated influenza vaccine.

This clonotype was seen ten or more times. The junction departs from germline at one end; a sequencing error may be responsible. V and J are TRBV2 and TRBJ1-6, with D perhaps TRBD1 (6 bases). The CDR3 spans 15 residues. Germline V gene lookup returns CDR1 SNHLY and CDR2 FYNNEI. The CDR3 DNA is TGTGCCAGCAGGTCATTCGGGGGCTATCATTCACCCCTCCACTTT. As protein: CASRSFGGYHSPLHF.

The rearrangement joins TRBV7-9 to TRBJ1-2; D not certain. The V gene's germline CDR1 is SEHNR and CDR2 FQNEAQ (reference sequence). V shed 5 bases and J shed 0 bases, with 16 bases lying between them. The CDR3 has 16 residues. CDR3 loop: CASSADGGRSNYGYTF. The DNA for the CDR3 is TGTGCCAGCAGCGCCGATGGAGGGCGTTCTAACTATGGCTACACCTTC.

This clonotype was observed at least ten times. The CDR3 bases are TGTGCCAGCAGCTTGAACCAGATGGAGACCCAGTACTTC. As protein: CASSLNQMETQYF. This rearrangement joins TRBV7-8 to TRBJ2-5; D is uncertain. Trimming removed 3 bases from V and 5 bases from J, with 10 bases in between. This CDR3 spans 13 amino acids. CDR1 and CDR2 from the germline V gene are SGHVS and FQNEAQ.

This clonotype appeared once. The chain links TRBV2 to TRBJ2-2; 7 bases align to TRBD1. The CDR3 loop spans 16 amino acids. Germline CDR1 reads SNHLY; CDR2 reads FYNNEI. The junction had 9 bases not matched to a gene; V was cut back by 5 bases and J by 3 bases. CDR3 nucleotide sequence: TGTGCCAGCAGTTCATATCCAGGACAGGACACCGGGGAGCTGTTTTTT. It codes for CASSSYPGQDTGELFF.

The chain is built from TRBV4-3 and TRBJ1-6; D call uncertain. V was cut by 1 base and J by 10 bases, with 14 bases left in between. The CDR3 is 15 amino acids. The germline CDR1 and CDR2 sequences are LGHNA and YSLEER. The CDR3 here is CASSQGELPGSPLHF. The CDR3 region has the DNA TGCGCCAGCAGCCAAGGGGAGTTACCGGGCTCACCCCTCCACTTT.

The sample holds a few counts of this clonotype. The chain uses TRBV5-6 and TRBJ2-1; 8 nucleotides line up with TRBD2. Germline V gene lookup returns CDR1 SGHDT and CDR2 YYEEEE. CDR3 length equals 15 residues. V lost 4 bases to trimming and J lost 8 bases; unmatched junction nucleotides: 11. CDR3 region: CASSAGTRVLHEQFF. The DNA for the CDR3 is TGTGCCAGCAGCGCCGGGACTAGGGTTCTCCATGAGCAGTTCTTC.

This clonotype came up a few times. The gene calls are TRBV4-2 and TRBJ2-2; D might be TRBD1 or TRBD2, each matching 5 bases. The germline CDR1 and CDR2 sequences are LGHNA and YNFKEQ. Trimming removed 0 bases at V and 5 bases at J, with 10 bases between. The length of the CDR3 is 15 residues. The CDR3 bases are TGTGCCAGCAGCCAAGACAGATGGGGGACCGGGGAGCTGTTTTTT. Residues: CASSQDRWGTGELFF.

This clonotype has only a few counts. The rearrangement uses TRBV27 and TRBJ1-1, with D tentatively TRBD1 (6 bases). V lost 4 bases, J lost 3 bases, and 18 bases lay in between. Germline CDR1 and CDR2: MNHEY and SMNVEV (reference sequence). This CDR3 comprises 16 residues. This chain's CDR3 is CASSSQGYDSHTEAFF. Here the CDR3 DNA reads TGTGCCAGCAGTTCCCAGGGGTATGATAGCCACACTGAAGCTTTCTTT.

J is TRBJ2-7 and V is TRBV14, with no clear D. Germline assignment: CDR1 SGHDN and CDR2 FVKESK. With 4 bases removed from V and 2 bases from J, the gap between germline ends came to 9 bases. The CDR3 totals 13 residues. The CDR3 region is CASSPNVPYEQYF. The CDR3 DNA reads as TGTGCCAGCAGCCCCAACGTACCCTACGAGCAGTACTTC.

The chain links TRBV9 to TRBJ2-2; 14 bases agree with TRBD2. V shed 2 bases and J 4 bases; nucleotides not matched to a gene: 16. Germline V gene data show CDR1 as SGDLS and CDR2 as YYNGEE. CDR3 length: 21 amino acids. The CDR3 here is CASSVNLRATGLAGATGELFF. The CDR3 DNA reads as TGTGCCAGCAGCGTCAACCTCAGGGCGACGGGACTAGCGGGGGCCACCGGGGAGCTGTTTTTT.

This clonotype was counted between two and nine times. The chain carries TRBV28 and TRBJ2-1; tentative D call: TRBD2 (5 bases). V was clipped by 6 bases and J by 3 bases, with 9 bases between them. The CDR3 is 13 residues long. Per the germline V gene, CDR1 is MDHEN and CDR2 is SYDVKM. The CDR3 sequence is CASRDLGYNEQFF. The DNA for the CDR3 is TGTGCCAGCAGGGACTTGGGCTACAATGAGCAGTTCTTC.

This rearrangement joins TRBV11-2 to TRBJ2-7; D remains ambiguous. CDR1 and CDR2 from the germline V gene are SGHAT and FQNNGV. V lost 4 bases to trimming and J lost 1 base, with 11 bases between them. This CDR3 has 14 residues. CDR3 amino acids: CASSSGLDSYEQYF. CDR3 coding DNA: TGTGCCAGCAGCTCAGGCCTCGATTCCTACGAGCAGTACTTC.

This clonotype was picked up a small number of times. The V gene is TRBV10-3, the J gene TRBJ2-7, with 15 bases fitting TRBD2. The CDR3 totals 16 residues. Germline-derived CDR1 and CDR2 are ENHRY and SYGVKD. Trimming took 11 bases from V and 1 from J; bases not matched to a gene: 9. The CDR3 loop is CAVLNGTSGRSYEQYF. The CDR3 DNA reads TGTGCCGTACTAAACGGGACTAGCGGGAGGTCCTACGAGCAGTACTTC.

As to this clonotype: Relative to the germline gene, one junction end is altered; a read error may explain this. This chain connects TRBV6-1 to TRBJ2-7, with D perhaps matching TRBD1 or TRBD2 (5 bases each). From germline, CDR1 is MNHNS and CDR2 SASEGT. This CDR3 contains 13 residues. The CDR3, as DNA: TGTGCCAGCAGTGAATACGGGACCTACCAGCAGTACTTC. Amino acid sequence: CASSEYGTYQQYF.

The sample holds a few counts of this clonotype. The chain joins TRBV4-3 to TRBJ2-7; D is unclear. Trimming removed 0 bases from V and 2 bases from J, with 5 bases in between. The CDR3 length is 13 residues. CDR1 LGHNA and CDR2 YSLEER come from the germline V gene. The CDR3 reads CASSQELTYEQYF. CDR3 bases: TGCGCCAGCAGCCAAGAACTAACCTACGAGCAGTACTTC.

V is TRBV20-1 and J is TRBJ2-1, with no clear D. The germline V and J ends were trimmed by 6 bases and 4 bases, with 7 bases remaining between them. Per the germline V gene, CDR1 is DFQATT and CDR2 is SNEGSKA (reference sequence). This CDR3 region has 11 residues. The chain's CDR3 is CSADFYNEQFF. In DNA, the CDR3 is TGCAGTGCCGACTTTTACAATGAGCAGTTCTTC.

This clonotype was detected only a few times. This chain's CDR3 is CSAYRDTIYEQYF. CDR3 coding DNA: TGCAGTGCATACCGGGACACGATTTACGAGCAGTACTTC. V gene TRBV20-1 combines with J gene TRBJ2-7; TRBD1 is a possible D gene (6 bases). Trimming took off 6 bases at V and 4 bases at J, with 16 bases between the two ends. Looked up from germline, CDR1 is DFQATT and CDR2 is SNEGSKA (reference sequence). CDR3 size: 13 residues.

This clonotype has more than one count but fewer than ten. The chain is built from TRBV6-5 and TRBJ2-5; D assignment may be TRBD1 or TRBD2 (5 bases each). The V end lost 0 bases, the J end lost 1 base, and 9 bases lay between the germline ends. The CDR3 totals 15 residues. Per germline, CDR1 MNHEY and CDR2 SVGAGI. CDR3 residues: CASSYSNGAQETQYF. DNA for the CDR3: TGTGCCAGCAGTTACTCGAACGGGGCCCAAGAGACCCAGTACTTC.

This clonotype was picked up many times. The chain employs TRBV20-1 and TRBJ1-2; D not certain. Trimming pared 3 bases from V and 0 bases from J, leaving 8 bases between. CDR3 size: 13 residues. Germline values: CDR1 DFQATT, CDR2 SNEGSKA (reference sequence). CDR3 nucleotide sequence: TGCAGTGCTAGGTGGAGAGCTAACTATGGCTACACCTTC. This codes for CSARWRANYGYTF.